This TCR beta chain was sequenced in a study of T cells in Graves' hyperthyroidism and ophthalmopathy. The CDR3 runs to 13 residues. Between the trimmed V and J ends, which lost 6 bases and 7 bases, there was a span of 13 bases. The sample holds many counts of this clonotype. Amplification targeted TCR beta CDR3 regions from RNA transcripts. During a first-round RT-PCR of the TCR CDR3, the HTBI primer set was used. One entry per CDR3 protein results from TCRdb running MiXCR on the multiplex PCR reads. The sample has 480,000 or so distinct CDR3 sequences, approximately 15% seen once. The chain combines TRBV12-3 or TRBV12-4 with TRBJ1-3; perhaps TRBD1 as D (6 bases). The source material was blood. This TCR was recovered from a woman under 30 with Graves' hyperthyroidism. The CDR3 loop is CASSLTGFNTIYF. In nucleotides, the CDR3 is TGTGCCAGCAGCTTAACAGGGTTTAACACCATATATTTT.